The 20 T cell receptor beta chains reported below all come from one sample, sequenced in a study of T-cell reconstitution after alpha-beta-depleted transplantation in children (dated by TCRdb to the mid-2010s). The library relied on PCR. Sequencing was carried out with an Illumina HiSeq 2500. To normalize quantification of the TCRbeta repertoire, the TCR libraries were built with molecular barcoding that relied on unique molecular identifiers. Using fastp at Q25 and MiXCR, TCRdb reprocessed the public reads and kept productive beta chains. One record per CDR3 amino acid sequence lists the most common genes and DNA. This sample is represented by about 980,000 distinct CDR3 sequences; less than 30% of them were singletons. Approximately 30% of the sample rests with the top ten. The sample's treatment or condition label is to be understood as: allogeneic hematopoietic cell transplantation with graft depleted of TCRalphabeta T cells and CD19 B cells.

The sample here was PBMCs, mostly from graft donor cells, taken 360 days after TCRalphabeta/CD19-depleted stem cell transplant. The source of these receptors is a boy younger than two who had a stem cell transplant for SCID, so the T cells may come from the graft donor.

This clonotype turned up a few times. DNA of the CDR3: TGTGCCAGCAGTTCGCGACTAGCGGGGGGTGCAGATACGCAGTATTTT. This encodes CASSSRLAGGADTQYF. The chain uses TRBV28 and TRBJ2-3; 13 bases match TRBD2. There are 16 residues in the CDR3. Looked up from germline, CDR1 is MDHEN and CDR2 is SYDVKM. After removal of 4 bases from V and 4 bases from J, the junction contained 5 bases not matched to a gene.

The chain couples TRBV12-3 or TRBV12-4 to TRBJ1-5, with D unresolved. Deletions cut 3 bases from V and 6 bases from J, with 12 bases between. The CDR3 has 14 amino acids. CDR3 amino acids: CASSLKAGPQPQHF. The DNA for the CDR3 is TGTGCCAGCAGTTTGAAGGCAGGCCCTCAGCCCCAGCATTTT.

This chain uses TRBV7-6 with TRBJ1-5; D call uncertain. The CDR3 length is 13 residues. Germline V gene data show CDR1 as SGHVS and CDR2 as FNYEAQ. V was cut by 2 bases and J by 6 bases, with 8 bases left in between. In nucleotides, the CDR3 is TGTGCCAGCAGCTTAAAGAGTGGTCAGCCCCAGCATTTT. Its protein product is CASSLKSGQPQHF.

This clonotype turned up a few times. The chain employs TRBV6-6 and TRBJ2-2, with 11 bases fitting TRBD2. In germline, CDR1 is MNHNY, CDR2 SVGAGI (reference sequence). The length of the CDR3 is 13 residues. V lost 10 bases, J lost 6 bases, and 4 bases stayed unmatched. The CDR3 DNA reads TGTGCCATCCCGGGACTAGCGGCCGGGGAGCTGTTTTTT. It codes for CAIPGLAAGELFF.

This sequence joins TRBV6-1 and TRBJ1-1; D is possibly TRBD1 (6 bases). The CDR3 runs to 15 residues. CDR1 is MNHNS, CDR2 SASEGT, per germline. Trimming left V 6 bases short and J 5 bases short, with 19 bases between. CDR3 loop: CASRPATGRTTEAFF. The CDR3 coding sequence is TGTGCCAGCAGACCCGCGACAGGCAGGACAACTGAAGCTTTCTTT.

The rearrangement uses TRBV24-1 and TRBJ2-2; D assignment may be TRBD1 or TRBD2 (5 bases each). Germline assignment: CDR1 KGHDR and CDR2 SFDVKD. The germline V and J ends were trimmed by 4 bases and 2 bases, with 13 bases remaining between them. There are 16 residues in the CDR3. This chain's CDR3 is CATSEPGRANTGELFF. In DNA form, the CDR3 reads TGTGCCACCAGTGAACCGGGACGGGCAAACACCGGGGAGCTGTTTTTT.

Only a few counts were recorded for this clonotype. The V and J genes are TRBV4-1 and TRBJ2-1; 13 bases fit TRBD2. CDR1 and CDR2 from the germline V gene are MGHRA and YSYEKL. Unmatched junction bases numbered 6, after V lost 0 bases and J lost 4 bases. This CDR3 is built from 18 residues. This CDR3 reads CASSQDHPLAGGYNEQFF. Here the CDR3 DNA reads TGCGCCAGCAGCCAAGATCACCCACTAGCGGGGGGGTACAATGAGCAGTTCTTC.

This clonotype was picked up a small number of times. This chain joins TRBV5-1 and TRBJ2-7; 7 bases map to TRBD1. The J segment lost 1 base and the V segment lost 4 bases, leaving 5 bases of the junction unmatched. The CDR3 contains 14 residues. The germline CDR1 and CDR2 sequences are SGHRS and YFSETQ. DNA for the CDR3: TGCGCCAGCAGCGTGACAGGGTTGTCCTACGAGCAGTACTTC. Amino acid sequence: CASSVTGLSYEQYF.

The chain has TRBV7-2 and TRBJ2-1; TRBD1 agrees at 7 bases. The length of the CDR3 is 15 residues. V was clipped by 8 bases and J by 2 bases; unmatched bases: 9. In germline, CDR1 is SGHTA, CDR2 FQGNSA. Here the CDR3 DNA reads TGTGCCAGCGGGAAGGGGGCTCGCACCTACAATGAGCAGTTCTTC. Translating it yields CASGKGARTYNEQFF.

The genes are TRBV20-1 and TRBJ2-1; TRBD1 matches 7 bases. The V gene end was trimmed by 3 bases and the J gene end by 1 base; junction bases not matched to a gene: 6. This CDR3 region has 15 residues. Germline-derived CDR1 and CDR2 are DFQATT and SNEGSKA (reference sequence). CDR3 sequence reads: CSARRGQSSYNEQFF. The CDR3 bases are TGCAGTGCTAGGAGGGGACAGTCGTCCTACAATGAGCAGTTCTTC.

The chain couples TRBV7-9 to TRBJ1-5; D call uncertain. Germline CDR1 SEHNR, CDR2 FQNEAQ (reference sequence). The CDR3 contains 14 residues. V was cut by 2 bases and J by 7 bases, with 12 bases left in between. This CDR3 reads CASSLMGSGQPQHF. The CDR3 DNA is TGTGCCAGCAGCTTAATGGGTTCGGGCCAGCCCCAGCATTTT.

The V and J genes are TRBV6-2 or TRBV6-3 and TRBJ2-7; no firm D call. The CDR3 spans 16 residues. The V gene lost 2 bases and the J gene lost 0 bases, with 14 bases spanning the gap. Looked up from germline, CDR1 is MNHEY and CDR2 is SVGEGT. CDR3 nucleotide sequence: TGTGCCAGCAGTTACAGCCCCCAGCGCTTCTCCTACGAGCAGTACTTC. This translates into CASSYSPQRFSYEQYF.

The chain uses TRBV9 and TRBJ2-1; D is perhaps TRBD2 (5 bases). Per the germline V gene, CDR1 is SGDLS and CDR2 is YYNGEE. The CDR3 has 13 amino acids. V lost 3 bases and J 9 bases, leaving 13 bases between the germline ends. The CDR3 region is CASSAGGHGEQFF. As DNA, the CDR3 is TGTGCCAGCAGCGCTGGAGGCCATGGTGAGCAGTTCTTC.

This clonotype appeared a few times. The CDR3 protein is CATSVSGPPGELFF. The DNA for the CDR3 is TGTGCCACCAGTGTCTCCGGCCCACCGGGGGAGCTGTTTTTT. This chain joins TRBV24-1 and TRBJ2-2, with D uncertain. Germline-derived CDR1 and CDR2 are KGHDR and SFDVKD. The CDR3 extends over 14 amino acids. V lost 5 bases and J lost 8, with 14 bases in between.

V usage is TRBV7-9 and J usage is TRBJ1-1, with D perhaps matching TRBD1 (6 bases). CDR1 is SEHNR and CDR2 is FQNEAQ in the germline V gene (reference sequence). With 0 bases removed from V and 7 bases from J, the gap between germline ends came to 15 bases. This CDR3 has 15 residues. The CDR3 DNA sequence: TGTGCCAGCAGCTTAGCTGAGGGGGGGGCCATTGAAGCTTTCTTT. This encodes CASSLAEGGAIEAFF.

This chain links TRBV7-9 with TRBJ2-3; 7 bases map to TRBD1. The CDR3 extends over 15 amino acids. The ends lost 8 bases at V and 5 bases at J; junction bases unmatched: 13. Germline V gene data show CDR1 as SEHNR and CDR2 as FQNEAQ (reference sequence). CDR3 sequence: CASGGQVGLKDTQYF. CDR3 bases: TGTGCCAGCGGCGGACAGGTCGGGTTAAAAGATACGCAGTATTTT.

A few counts support this clonotype. The gene calls are TRBV5-1 and TRBJ1-1; TRBD1 agrees at 7 bases. This CDR3 spans 15 amino acids. The germline V gene has CDR1 SGHRS and CDR2 YFSETQ. V trimming: 4 bases; J trimming: 1 base; junction bases outside the gene matches: 7. CDR3 DNA: TGCGCCAGCAGCCATAACAGGGGCGGGAACACTGAAGCTTTCTTT. Its protein is CASSHNRGGNTEAFF.

This chain links TRBV20-1 with TRBJ2-7; no reliable D call. Per the germline V gene, CDR1 is DFQATT and CDR2 is SNEGSKA (reference sequence). The CDR3 runs to 12 residues. The V end was cut by 4 bases, the J end by 2 bases, with 9 bases between. The CDR3: CSAMRPTYEQYF. CDR3 in DNA: TGCAGTGCTATGCGGCCCACCTACGAGCAGTACTTC.

The chain carries TRBV28 and TRBJ2-5; 7 bases agree with TRBD2. The CDR3 spans 15 residues. With V trimmed by 4 bases and J by 1 base, 6 bases remained unmatched. Germline-derived CDR1 and CDR2 are MDHEN and SYDVKM. The CDR3 sequence: CASSSPGGVQETQYF. The CDR3, as DNA: TGTGCCAGCAGTTCACCTGGGGGGGTCCAAGAGACCCAGTACTTC.

This chain links TRBV20-1 with TRBJ2-5; 8 bases align to TRBD2. With V trimmed by 8 bases and J by 2 bases, 10 bases remained unmatched. Germline-derived CDR1 and CDR2 are DFQATT and SNEGSKA (reference sequence). This CDR3 is 14 amino acids long. The CDR3 region is CSPGRGGFQETQYF. DNA of the CDR3: TGCAGTCCCGGTCGGGGGGGGTTTCAAGAGACCCAGTACTTC.